This T cell receptor (beta chain) was retrieved from a study of OX40 agonist ivuxolimab in advanced cancers. Background on the study: Of the patients, three showed partial responses, one with hepatocellular carcinoma and two with cutaneous melanoma.

Study-level results: On average, CD8+ T cells had more expanded clones than CD4+.

Regarding this clone: As yet, its antigen is unknown.

The protocol was immunoSEQ multiplex PCR, while the TCRdb copy is restricted to in-frame clones and leaves out a portion. Among over 95,000 clones listed, roughly 90% were seen once. Sequencing used CD4+ or CD8+ T cells sorted from blood, obtained in a trial of the OX40 agonist ivuxolimab. The receptor was derived from an adult with an advanced solid tumor such as melanoma, head and neck, liver or kidney cancer.

The CDR3 region is CASSYSSVWGYTF. The CDR3 DNA reads TGTGCCAGCAGTTACTCGAGTGTTTGGGGCTACACCTTC. This chain joins TRBV6-5 and TRBJ1-2; D unresolved. V was cut by 0 bases and J by 8 bases, with 10 bases left in between. This CDR3 has 13 amino acids. Germline V gene lookup returns CDR1 MNHEY and CDR2 SVGAGI.